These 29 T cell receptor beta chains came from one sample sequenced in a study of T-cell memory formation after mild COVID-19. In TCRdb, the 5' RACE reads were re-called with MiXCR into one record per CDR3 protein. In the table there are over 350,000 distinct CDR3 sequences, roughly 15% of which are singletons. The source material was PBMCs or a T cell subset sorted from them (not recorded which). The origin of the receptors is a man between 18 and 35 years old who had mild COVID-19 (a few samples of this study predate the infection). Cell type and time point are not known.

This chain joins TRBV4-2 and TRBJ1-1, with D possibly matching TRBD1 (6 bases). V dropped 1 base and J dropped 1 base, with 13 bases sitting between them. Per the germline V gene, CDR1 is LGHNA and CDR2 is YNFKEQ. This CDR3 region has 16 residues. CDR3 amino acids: CASSQGSGAANTEAFF. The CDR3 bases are TGTGCCAGCAGCCAAGGCTCAGGGGCCGCGAACACTGAAGCTTTCTTT.

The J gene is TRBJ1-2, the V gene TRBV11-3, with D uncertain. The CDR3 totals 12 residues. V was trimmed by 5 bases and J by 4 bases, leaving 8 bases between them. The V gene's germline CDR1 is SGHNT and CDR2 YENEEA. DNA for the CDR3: TGTGCCAGCAGCGCCTGGGGCTATGGCTACACCTTC. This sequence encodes CASSAWGYGYTF.

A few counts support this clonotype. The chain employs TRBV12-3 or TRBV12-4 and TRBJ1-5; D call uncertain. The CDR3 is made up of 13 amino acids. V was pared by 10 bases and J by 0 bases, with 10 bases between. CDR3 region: CATSVGSNQPQHF. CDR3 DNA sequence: TGTGCCACCTCGGTGGGTAGCAATCAGCCCCAGCATTTT.

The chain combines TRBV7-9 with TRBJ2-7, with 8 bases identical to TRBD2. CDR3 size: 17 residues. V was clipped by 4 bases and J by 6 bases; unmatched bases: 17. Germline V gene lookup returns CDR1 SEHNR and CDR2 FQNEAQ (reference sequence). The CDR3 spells CASSSPPGGGLISEQYF. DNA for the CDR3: TGTGCCAGCAGCTCCCCCCCTGGCGGGGGGTTGATAAGCGAGCAGTACTTC. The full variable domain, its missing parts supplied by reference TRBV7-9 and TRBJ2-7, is DTGVSQNPRHKITKRGQNVTFRCDPISEHNRLYWYRQTLGQGPEFLTYFQNEAQLEKSRLLSDRFSAERPKGSFSTLEIQRTEQGDSAMYLCASSSPPGGGLISEQYFGPGTRLTVT.

The CDR3 DNA is TGTGCCAGCAGCCCCTTCAGGGTCCCTGGAAACACCATATATTTT. This gives the protein CASSPFRVPGNTIYF. The chain combines TRBV7-2 with TRBJ1-3; possibly TRBD1 for D (5 bases). CDR1 and CDR2 from the germline V gene are SGHTA and FQGNSA. V lost 5 bases and J 2 bases, leaving 13 bases between the germline ends. This CDR3 is built from 15 residues.

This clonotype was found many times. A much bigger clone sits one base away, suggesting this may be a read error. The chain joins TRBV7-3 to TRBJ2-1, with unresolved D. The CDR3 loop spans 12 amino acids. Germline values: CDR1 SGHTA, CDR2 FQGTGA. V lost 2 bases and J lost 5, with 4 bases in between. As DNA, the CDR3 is TGTGCCAGCAGCTTAGGGGACAATGAGCAGTTCTTC. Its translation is CASSLGDNEQFF.

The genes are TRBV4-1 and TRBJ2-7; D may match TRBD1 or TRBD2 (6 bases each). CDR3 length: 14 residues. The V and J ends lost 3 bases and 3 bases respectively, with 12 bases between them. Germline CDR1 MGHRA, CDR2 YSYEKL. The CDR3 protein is CASSQTGGYYEQYF. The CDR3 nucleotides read TGCGCCAGCAGCCAGACCGGGGGCTACTACGAGCAGTACTTC.

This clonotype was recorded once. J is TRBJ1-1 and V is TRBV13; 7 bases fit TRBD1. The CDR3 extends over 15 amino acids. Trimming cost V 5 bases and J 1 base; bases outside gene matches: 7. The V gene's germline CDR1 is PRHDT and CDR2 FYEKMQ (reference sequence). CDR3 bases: TGTGCCAGCAGCGGCGAGGGGGCCCGGAACACTGAAGCTTTCTTT. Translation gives CASSGEGARNTEAFF.

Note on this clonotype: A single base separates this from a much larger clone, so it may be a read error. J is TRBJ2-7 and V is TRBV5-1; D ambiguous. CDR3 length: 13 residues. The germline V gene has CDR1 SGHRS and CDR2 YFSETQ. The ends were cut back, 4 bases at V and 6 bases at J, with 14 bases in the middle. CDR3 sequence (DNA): TGCGCCAGCAGCCCTAAGGGTGACCGCGAGCAGTACTTC. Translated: CASSPKGDREQYF.

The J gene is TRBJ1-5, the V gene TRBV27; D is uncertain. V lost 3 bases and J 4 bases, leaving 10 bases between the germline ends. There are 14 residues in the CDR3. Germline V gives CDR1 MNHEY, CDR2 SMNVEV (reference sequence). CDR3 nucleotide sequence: TGTGCCAGCAGTTTTTACGGGCCAAATCAGCCCCAGCATTTT. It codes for CASSFYGPNQPQHF.

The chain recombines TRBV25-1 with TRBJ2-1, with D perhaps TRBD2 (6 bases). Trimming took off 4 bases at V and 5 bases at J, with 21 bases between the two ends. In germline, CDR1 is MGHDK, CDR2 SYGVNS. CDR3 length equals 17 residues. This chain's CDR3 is CASSVLSGGGRDNEQFF. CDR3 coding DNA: TGTGCCAGCAGTGTTCTTTCTGGGGGAGGTCGGGACAATGAGCAGTTCTTC.

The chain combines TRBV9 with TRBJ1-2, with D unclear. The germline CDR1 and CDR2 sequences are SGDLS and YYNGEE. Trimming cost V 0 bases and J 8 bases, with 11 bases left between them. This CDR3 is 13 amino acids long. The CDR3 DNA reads TGTGCCAGCAGCGTAGGGGGAGTTGGAGGCTACACCTTC. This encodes CASSVGGVGGYTF.

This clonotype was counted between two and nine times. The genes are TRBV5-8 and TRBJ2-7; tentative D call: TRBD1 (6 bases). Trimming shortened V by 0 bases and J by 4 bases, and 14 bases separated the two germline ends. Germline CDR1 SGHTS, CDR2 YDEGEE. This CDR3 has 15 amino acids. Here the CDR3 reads CASSLDFPGVYEQYV. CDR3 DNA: TGTGCCAGCAGCTTGGACTTCCCAGGGGTATACGAGCAGTACGTC.

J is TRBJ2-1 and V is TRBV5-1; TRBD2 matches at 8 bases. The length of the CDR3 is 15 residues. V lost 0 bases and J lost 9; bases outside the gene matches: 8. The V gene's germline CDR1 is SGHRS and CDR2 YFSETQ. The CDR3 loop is CASSLEAGARGEQFF. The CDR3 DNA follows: TGCGCCAGCAGCTTGGAAGCGGGGGCGCGGGGTGAGCAGTTCTTC.

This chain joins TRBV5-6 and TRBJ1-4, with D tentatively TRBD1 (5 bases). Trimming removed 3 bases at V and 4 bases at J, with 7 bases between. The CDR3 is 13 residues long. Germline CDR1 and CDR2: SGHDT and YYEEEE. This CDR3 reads CASSSGLNEKLFF. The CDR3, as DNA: TGTGCCAGCAGCTCGGGACTTAATGAAAAACTGTTTTTT.

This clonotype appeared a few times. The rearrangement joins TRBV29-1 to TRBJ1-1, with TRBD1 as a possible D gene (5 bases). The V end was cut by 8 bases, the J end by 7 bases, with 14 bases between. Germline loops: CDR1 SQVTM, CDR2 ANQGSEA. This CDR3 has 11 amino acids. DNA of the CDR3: TGCAGCACAAACCAGGGAGGTGAAGCTTTCTTT. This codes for CSTNQGGEAFF.

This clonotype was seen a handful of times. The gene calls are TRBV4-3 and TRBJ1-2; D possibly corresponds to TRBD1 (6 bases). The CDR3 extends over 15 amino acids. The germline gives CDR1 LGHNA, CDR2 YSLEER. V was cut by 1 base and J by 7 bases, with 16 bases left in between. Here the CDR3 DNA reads TGCGCCAGCAGCCAAGTCCGGGCAGGGGTGGGTGGCTACACCTTC. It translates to CASSQVRAGVGGYTF.

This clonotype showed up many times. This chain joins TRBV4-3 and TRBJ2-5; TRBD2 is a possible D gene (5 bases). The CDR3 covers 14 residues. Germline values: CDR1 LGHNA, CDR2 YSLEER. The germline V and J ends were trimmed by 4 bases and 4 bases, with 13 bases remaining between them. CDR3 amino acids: CASSLGRVGETQYF. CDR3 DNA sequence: TGCGCCAGCAGCCTAGGGAGAGTCGGAGAGACCCAGTACTTC.

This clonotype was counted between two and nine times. CDR3 protein: CASSRTSGGRETQYF. CDR3 in DNA: TGTGCCAGCAGTCGGACTAGCGGGGGGCGGGAGACCCAGTACTTC. The gene calls are TRBV12-3 or TRBV12-4 and TRBJ2-5; 14 bases are a match to TRBD2. The CDR3 runs 15 residues. Trimming at V came to 5 bases and at J to 5 bases, leaving 4 bases not matched to a gene.

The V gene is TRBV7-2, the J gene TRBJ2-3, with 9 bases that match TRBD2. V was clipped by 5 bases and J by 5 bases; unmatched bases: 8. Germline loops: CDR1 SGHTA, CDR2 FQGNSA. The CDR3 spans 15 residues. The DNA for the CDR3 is TGTGCCAGCAGCCACTATAGCGGGGGTATAGATACGCAGTATTTT. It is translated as CASSHYSGGIDTQYF.

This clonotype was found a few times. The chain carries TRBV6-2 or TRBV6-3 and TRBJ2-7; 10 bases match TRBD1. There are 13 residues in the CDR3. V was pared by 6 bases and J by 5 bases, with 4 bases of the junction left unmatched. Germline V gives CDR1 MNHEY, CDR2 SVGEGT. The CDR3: CASSRDRGDEQYV. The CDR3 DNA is TGTGCCAGCAGCCGGGACAGGGGCGACGAGCAGTACGTC.

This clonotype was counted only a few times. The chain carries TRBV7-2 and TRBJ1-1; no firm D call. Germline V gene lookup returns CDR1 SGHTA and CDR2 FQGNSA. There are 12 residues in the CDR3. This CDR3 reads CPPPEENTEAFF. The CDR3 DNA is TGTCCCCCCCCGGAAGAGAACACTGAAGCTTTCTTT.

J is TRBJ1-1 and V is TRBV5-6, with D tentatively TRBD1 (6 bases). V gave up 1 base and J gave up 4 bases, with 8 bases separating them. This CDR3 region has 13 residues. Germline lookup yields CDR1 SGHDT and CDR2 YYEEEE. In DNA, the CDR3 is TGTGCCAGCAGCTTGACCAGGGGCACTGAAGCTTTCTTT. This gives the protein CASSLTRGTEAFF.

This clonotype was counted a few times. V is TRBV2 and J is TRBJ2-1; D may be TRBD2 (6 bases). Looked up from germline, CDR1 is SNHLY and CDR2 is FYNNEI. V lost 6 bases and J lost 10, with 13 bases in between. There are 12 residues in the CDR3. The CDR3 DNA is TGTGCCAGCAGGGAGGGGTCGAGGGAGCAGTTCTTC. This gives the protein CASREGSREQFF. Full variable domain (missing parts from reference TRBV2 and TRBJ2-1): EPEVTQTPSHQVTQMGQEVILRCVPISNHLYFYWYRQILGQKVEFLVSFYNNEISEKSEIFDDQFSVERPDGSNFTLKIRSTKLEDSAMYFCASREGSREQFFGPGTRLTVL.

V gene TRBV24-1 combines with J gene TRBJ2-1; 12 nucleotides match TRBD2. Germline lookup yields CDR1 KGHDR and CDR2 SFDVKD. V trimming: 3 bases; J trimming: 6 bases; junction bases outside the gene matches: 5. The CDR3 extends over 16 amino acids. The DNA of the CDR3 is TGTGCCACCAGTGATCCCTGGACTAGCGGGATCAATGAGCAGTTCTTC. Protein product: CATSDPWTSGINEQFF.

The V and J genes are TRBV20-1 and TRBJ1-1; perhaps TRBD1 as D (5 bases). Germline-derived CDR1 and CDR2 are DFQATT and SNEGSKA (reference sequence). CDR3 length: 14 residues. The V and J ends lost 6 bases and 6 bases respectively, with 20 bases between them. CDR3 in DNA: TGCAGTGCAGGGGACCCGCTCGACGAACCTGAAGCTTTCTTT. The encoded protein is CSAGDPLDEPEAFF.

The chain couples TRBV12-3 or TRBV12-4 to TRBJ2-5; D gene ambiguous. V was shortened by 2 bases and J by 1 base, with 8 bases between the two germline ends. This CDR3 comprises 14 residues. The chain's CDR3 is CASSLQTIQETQYF. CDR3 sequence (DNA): TGTGCCAGCAGTTTACAAACGATCCAAGAGACCCAGTACTTC.

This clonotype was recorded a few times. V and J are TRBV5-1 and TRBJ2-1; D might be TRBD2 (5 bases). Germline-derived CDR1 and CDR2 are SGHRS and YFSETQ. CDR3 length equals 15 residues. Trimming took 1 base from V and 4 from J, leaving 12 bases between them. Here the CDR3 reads CASSLLPPGYNEQFF. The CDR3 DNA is TGCGCCAGCAGCTTGCTCCCTCCGGGGTACAATGAGCAGTTCTTC.

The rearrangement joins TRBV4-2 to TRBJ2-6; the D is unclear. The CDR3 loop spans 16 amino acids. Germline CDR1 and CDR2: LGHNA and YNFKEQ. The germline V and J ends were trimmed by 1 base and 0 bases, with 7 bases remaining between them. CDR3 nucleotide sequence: TGTGCCAGCAGCCAAGCCGGCCTCTCTGGGGCCAACGTCCTGACTTTC. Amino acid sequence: CASSQAGLSGANVLTF.